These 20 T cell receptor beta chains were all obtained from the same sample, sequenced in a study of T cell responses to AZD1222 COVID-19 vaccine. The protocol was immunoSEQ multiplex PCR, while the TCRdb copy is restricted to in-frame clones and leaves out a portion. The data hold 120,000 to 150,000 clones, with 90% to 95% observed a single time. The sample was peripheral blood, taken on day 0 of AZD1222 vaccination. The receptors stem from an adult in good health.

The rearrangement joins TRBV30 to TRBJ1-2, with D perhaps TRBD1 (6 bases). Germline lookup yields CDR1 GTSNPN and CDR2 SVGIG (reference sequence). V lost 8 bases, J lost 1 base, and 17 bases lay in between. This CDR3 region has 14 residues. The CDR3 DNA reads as TGTGCCCAGTGGGGAGGGGGATATAACTATGGCTACACCTTC. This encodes CAQWGGGYNYGYTF.

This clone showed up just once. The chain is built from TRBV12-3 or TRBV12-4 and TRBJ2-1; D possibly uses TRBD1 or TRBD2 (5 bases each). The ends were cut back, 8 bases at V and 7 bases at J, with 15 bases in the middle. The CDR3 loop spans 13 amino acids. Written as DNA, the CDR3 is TGTGCCAGCGGGGGATGGGGAGAGAATGAGCAGTTCTTC. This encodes CASGGWGENEQFF.

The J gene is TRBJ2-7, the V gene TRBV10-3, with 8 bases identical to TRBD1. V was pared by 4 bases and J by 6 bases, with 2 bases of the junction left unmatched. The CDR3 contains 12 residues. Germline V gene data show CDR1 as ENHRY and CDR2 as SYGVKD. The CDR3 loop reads CAISAGGAEQYF. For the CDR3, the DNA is TGTGCCATCAGTGCAGGGGGCGCCGAGCAGTACTTC.

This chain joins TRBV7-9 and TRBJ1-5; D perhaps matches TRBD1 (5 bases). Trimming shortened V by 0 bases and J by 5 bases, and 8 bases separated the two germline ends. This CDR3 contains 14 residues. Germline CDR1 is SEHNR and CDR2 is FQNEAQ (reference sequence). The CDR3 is CASSLAGADQPQHF. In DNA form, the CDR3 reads TGTGCCAGCAGCTTAGCCGGGGCGGATCAGCCCCAGCATTTT.

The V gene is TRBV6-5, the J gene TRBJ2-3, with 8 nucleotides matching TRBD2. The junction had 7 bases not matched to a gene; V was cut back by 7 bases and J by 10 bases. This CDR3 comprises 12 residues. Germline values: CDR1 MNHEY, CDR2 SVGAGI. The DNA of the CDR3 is TGTGCCAGCAATTCCGGGACTAGGGCGCAGTATTTT. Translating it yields CASNSGTRAQYF.

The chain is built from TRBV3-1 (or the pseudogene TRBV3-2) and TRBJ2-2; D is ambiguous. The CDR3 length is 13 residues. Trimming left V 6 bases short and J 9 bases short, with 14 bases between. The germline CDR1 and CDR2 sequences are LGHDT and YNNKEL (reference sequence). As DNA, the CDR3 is TGTGCCAGCAGATCACCTAGAACCTGGGAGCTGTTTTTT. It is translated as CASRSPRTWELFF.

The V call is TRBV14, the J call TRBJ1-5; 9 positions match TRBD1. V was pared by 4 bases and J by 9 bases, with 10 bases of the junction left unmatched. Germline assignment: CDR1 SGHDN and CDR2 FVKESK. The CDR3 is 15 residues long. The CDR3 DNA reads TGTGCCAGCAGCCCCGGACAGGGGCTACGTTTGCCCCAGCATTTT. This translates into CASSPGQGLRLPQHF.

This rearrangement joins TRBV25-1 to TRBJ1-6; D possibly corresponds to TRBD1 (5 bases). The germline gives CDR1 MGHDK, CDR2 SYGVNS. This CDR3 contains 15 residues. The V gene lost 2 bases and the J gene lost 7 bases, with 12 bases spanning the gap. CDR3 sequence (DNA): TGTGCCAGCAGTGAAGGAGCAGGGTTAAATTCACCCCTCCACTTT. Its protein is CASSEGAGLNSPLHF.

In DNA, the CDR3 is TGTGCCAGCAGCGCGCCGGGACAGGGAGGGAATAACTATGGCTACACCTTC. It translates to CASSAPGQGGNNYGYTF. The V and J genes are TRBV7-2 and TRBJ1-2, with TRBD1 identical over 9 bases. Germline V CDR1 and CDR2: SGHTA, FQGNSA. V was clipped by 5 bases and J by 1 base; unmatched bases: 11. The CDR3 length is 17 residues.

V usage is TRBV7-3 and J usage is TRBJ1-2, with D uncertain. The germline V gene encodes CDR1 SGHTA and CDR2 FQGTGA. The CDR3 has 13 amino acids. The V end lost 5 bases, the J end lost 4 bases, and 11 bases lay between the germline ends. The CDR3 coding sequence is TGTGCCAGCAGCCCCGGCTTCCTCTATGGCTACACCTTC. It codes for CASSPGFLYGYTF.

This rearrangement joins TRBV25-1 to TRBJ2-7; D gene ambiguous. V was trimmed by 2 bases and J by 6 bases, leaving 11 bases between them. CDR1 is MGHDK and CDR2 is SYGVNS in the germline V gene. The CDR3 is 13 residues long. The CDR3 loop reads CASSEGSWAEQYF. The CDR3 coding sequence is TGTGCCAGCAGTGAAGGATCTTGGGCCGAGCAGTACTTC.

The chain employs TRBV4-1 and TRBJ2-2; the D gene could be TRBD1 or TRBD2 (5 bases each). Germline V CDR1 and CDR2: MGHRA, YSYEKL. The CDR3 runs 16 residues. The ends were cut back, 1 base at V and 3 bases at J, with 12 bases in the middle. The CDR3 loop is CASSQAPGRDTGELFF. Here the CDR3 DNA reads TGCGCCAGCAGCCAAGCGCCGGGACGGGACACCGGGGAGCTGTTTTTT.

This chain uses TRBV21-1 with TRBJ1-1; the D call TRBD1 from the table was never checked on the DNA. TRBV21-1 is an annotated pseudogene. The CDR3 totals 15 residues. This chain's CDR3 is CASSTGTGGHTEAFF. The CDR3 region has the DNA TGTGCCAGCAGCACCGGGACAGGGGGCCACACTGAAGCTTTCTTT.

DNA for the CDR3: TGTGCCAGCAGGAACCCGGGACCTAACTATGGCTACACCTTC. This codes for CASRNPGPNYGYTF. V gene TRBV7-9 combines with J gene TRBJ1-2, with D possibly TRBD1 on 5 matching bases. CDR3 length: 14 amino acids. Trimming removed 6 bases at V and 0 bases at J, with 11 bases between. Germline loops: CDR1 SEHNR, CDR2 FQNEAQ (reference sequence).

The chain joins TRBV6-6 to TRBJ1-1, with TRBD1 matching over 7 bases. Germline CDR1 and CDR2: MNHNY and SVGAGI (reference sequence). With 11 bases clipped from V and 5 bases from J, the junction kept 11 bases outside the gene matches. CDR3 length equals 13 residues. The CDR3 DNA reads TGTGCCGCTAAAGCCGGGACAGAAACTGAAGCTTTCTTT. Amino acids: CAAKAGTETEAFF.

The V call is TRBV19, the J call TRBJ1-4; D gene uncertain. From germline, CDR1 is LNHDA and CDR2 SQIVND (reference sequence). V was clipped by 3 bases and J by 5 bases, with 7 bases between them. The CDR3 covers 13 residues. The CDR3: CASSIRPNEKLFF. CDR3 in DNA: TGTGCCAGTAGTATTCGACCGAATGAAAAACTGTTTTTT.

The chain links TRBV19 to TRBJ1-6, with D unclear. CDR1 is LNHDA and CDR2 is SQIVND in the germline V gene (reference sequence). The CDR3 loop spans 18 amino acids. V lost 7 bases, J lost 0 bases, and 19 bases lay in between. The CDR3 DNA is TGTGCCAGTACCTCTGGAGGTCCCATGAGCTCCTATAATTCACCCCTCCACTTT. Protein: CASTSGGPMSSYNSPLHF.

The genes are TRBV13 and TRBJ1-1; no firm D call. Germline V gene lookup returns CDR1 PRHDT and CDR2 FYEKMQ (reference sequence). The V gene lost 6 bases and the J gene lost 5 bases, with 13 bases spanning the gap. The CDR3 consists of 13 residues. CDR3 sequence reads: CASSPAGWTEAFF. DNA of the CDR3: TGTGCCAGCAGTCCGGCGGGTTGGACTGAAGCTTTCTTT.

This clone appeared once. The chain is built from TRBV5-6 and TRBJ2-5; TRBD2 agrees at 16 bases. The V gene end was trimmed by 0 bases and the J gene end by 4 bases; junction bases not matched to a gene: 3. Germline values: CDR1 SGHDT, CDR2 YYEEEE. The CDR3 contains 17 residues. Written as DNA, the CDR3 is TGTGCCAGCAGCTTGGAGGGACTAGCGGGAGGGAGAGAGACCCAGTACTTC. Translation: CASSLEGLAGGRETQYF.

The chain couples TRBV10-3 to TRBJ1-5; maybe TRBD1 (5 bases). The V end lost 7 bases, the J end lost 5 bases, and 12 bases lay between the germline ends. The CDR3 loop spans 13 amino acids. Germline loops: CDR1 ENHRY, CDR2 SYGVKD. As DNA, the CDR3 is TGTGCCATCACCTGGGGGAGCGATCAGCCCCAGCATTTT. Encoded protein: CAITWGSDQPQHF.